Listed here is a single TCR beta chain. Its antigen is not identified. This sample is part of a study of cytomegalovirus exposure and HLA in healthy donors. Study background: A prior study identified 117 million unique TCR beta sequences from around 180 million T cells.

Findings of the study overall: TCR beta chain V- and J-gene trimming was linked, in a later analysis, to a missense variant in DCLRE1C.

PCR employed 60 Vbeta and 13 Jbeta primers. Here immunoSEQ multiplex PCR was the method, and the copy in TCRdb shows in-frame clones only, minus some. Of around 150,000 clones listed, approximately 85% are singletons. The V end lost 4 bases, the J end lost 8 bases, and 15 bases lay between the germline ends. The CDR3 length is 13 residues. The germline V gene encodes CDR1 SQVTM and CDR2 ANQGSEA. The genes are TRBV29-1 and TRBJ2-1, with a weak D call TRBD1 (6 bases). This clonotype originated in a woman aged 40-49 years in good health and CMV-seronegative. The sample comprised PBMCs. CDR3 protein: CSVVARGPYEQFF. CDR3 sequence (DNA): TGCAGCGTTGTGGCCAGGGGACCATATGAGCAGTTCTTC.